This T cell receptor (beta chain) was sequenced for a study of metastatic and nonmetastatic thyroid tumors. Study-wide background: Repertoires of blood and of tissue (tumor or nodule) from malignant and benign thyroid patients were compared.

Trimming at V came to 6 bases and at J to 4 bases, leaving 7 bases not matched to a gene. The CDR3 is made up of 14 amino acids. Per germline, CDR1 MDHEN and CDR2 SYDVKM. This clone was counted ten times or more. From the PCR reads, TCRdb re-called clones with MiXCR. The table includes approximately 24,000 clones, more than 20% detected once. Thyroid surgery had not been preceded by any treatment in any patient. The sequenced material came from blood. This chain links TRBV28 with TRBJ2-7; 9 bases map to TRBD2. The clonotype originates from a male donor with papillary thyroid cancer or a benign thyroid nodule (not recorded which). Some clones in this sample may be carry-over from other donors' samples. The CDR3 region is CASRLTREGYEQYF. In DNA form, the CDR3 reads TGTGCCAGCAGACTGACGCGGGAGGGATACGAGCAGTACTTC.